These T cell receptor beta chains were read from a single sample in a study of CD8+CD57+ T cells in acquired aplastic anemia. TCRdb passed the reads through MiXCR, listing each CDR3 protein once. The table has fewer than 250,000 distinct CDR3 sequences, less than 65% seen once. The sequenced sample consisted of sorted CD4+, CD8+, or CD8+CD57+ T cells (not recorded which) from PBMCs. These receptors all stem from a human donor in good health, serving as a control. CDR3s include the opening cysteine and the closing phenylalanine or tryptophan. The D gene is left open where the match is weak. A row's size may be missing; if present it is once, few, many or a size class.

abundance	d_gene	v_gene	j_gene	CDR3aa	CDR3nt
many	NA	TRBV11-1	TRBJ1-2	CASSLSDGDYGYTF	TGTGCCAGCAGCTTATCGGACGGAGACTATGGCTACACCTTC
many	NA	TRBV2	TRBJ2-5	CASSGLLGETQYF	TGTGCCAGCAGTGGTCTATTGGGAGAGACCCAGTACTTC
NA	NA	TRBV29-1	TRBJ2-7	CSVGVYGYEQYF	TGCAGCGTTGGGGTTTACGGATACGAGCAGTACTTC
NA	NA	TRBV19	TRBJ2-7	CASSPEGQSYEQYF	TGTGCCAGTAGTCCGGAGGGACAGTCCTACGAGCAGTACTTC
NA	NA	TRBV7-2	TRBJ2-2	CASSLVLANGVELFF	TGTGCCAGCAGCTTAGTTCTAGCTAATGGTGTGGAGCTGTTTTTT
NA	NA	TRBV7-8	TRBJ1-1	CASSLVVLSTEAFF	TGTGCCAGCAGCTTAGTGGTTTTGAGTACTGAAGCTTTCTTT
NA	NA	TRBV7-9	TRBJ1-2	CASSLGYRTYGYTF	TGTGCCAGCAGCTTAGGGTACAGGACCTATGGCTACACCTTC
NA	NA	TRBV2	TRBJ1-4	CASSLFGEGTNEKLFF	TGTGCCAGCAGTCTTTTCGGGGAGGGAACTAATGAAAAACTGTTTTTT
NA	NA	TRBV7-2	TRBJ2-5	CASSYYQETQYF	TGTGCCAGCAGCTATTACCAAGAGACCCAGTACTTC
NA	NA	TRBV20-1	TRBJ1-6	CSARNLGESPLHF	TGCAGTGCCCGTAACCTAGGGGAATCACCCCTCCACTTT
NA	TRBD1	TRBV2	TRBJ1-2	CATQGGPYGYTF	TGTGCCACCCAAGGGGGCCCTTATGGCTACACCTTC
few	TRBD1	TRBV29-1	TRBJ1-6	CSVGDRVGSPLHF	TGCAGCGTTGGAGACAGGGTGGGCTCACCCCTCCACTTT
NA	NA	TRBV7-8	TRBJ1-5	CASSSIGGPNQPQHF	TGTGCCAGCAGCTCAATCGGGGGTCCGAATCAGCCCCAGCATTTT
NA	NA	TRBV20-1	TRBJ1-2	CSAYSRAPNYGYTF	TGCAGTGCTTACTCTAGGGCCCCTAACTATGGCTACACCTTC
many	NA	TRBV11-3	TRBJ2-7	CASSLDSPPYEQYF	TGTGCCAGCAGCTTAGATTCCCCTCCCTACGAGCAGTACTTC
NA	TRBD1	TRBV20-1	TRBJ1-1	CSASDRDGTEAFF	TGCAGTGCTTCGGACAGGGACGGGACTGAAGCTTTCTTT
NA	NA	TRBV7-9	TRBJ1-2	CASLPGENYGYTF	TGTGCCAGCCTTCCCGGGGAGAACTATGGCTACACCTTC
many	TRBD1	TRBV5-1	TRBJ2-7	CASSLAGQGYEQYF	TGCGCCAGCAGCTTGGCCGGACAGGGCTACGAGCAGTACTTC
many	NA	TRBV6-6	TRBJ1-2	CASSYSTVRRKNYGYTF	TGTGCCAGCAGTTACTCCACGGTAAGACGAAAAAACTATGGCTACACCTTC
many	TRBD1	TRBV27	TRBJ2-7	CVVGTGINEQYF	TGTGTCGTCGGGACAGGTATCAACGAGCAGTACTTC
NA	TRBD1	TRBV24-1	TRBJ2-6	CATSDPVDRGPISSGANVLTF	TGTGCCACCAGTGATCCAGTGGACAGGGGTCCGATTAGCTCTGGGGCCAACGTCCTGACTTTC
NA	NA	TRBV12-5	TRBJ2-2	CASGRTGELFF	TGTGCTAGTGGTCGGACCGGGGAGCTGTTTTTT
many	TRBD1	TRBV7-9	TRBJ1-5	CASSKRDRVLGQPQHF	TGTGCCAGCAGCAAGCGGGACAGGGTATTGGGTCAGCCCCAGCATTTT
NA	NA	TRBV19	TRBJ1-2	CASMGYGYTF	TGTGCCAGTATGGGGTATGGCTACACCTTC
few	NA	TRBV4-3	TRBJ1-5	CASSQESGGGAAQPQHF	TGCGCCAGCAGCCAAGAATCCGGGGGGGGGGCGGCGCAGCCCCAGCATTTT
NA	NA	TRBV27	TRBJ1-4	CASSSPDSNEKLFF	TGTGCCAGCAGTTCCCCGGACAGTAACGAAAAACTGTTTTTT
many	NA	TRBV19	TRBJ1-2	CASSIERVSNYGYTF	TGTGCCAGTAGTATAGAGCGGGTTTCTAACTATGGCTACACCTTC
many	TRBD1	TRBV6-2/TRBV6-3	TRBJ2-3	CASIDRAVGDTQYF	TGTGCCAGCATAGACAGGGCGGTGGGAGATACGCAGTATTTT
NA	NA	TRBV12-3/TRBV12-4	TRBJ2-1	CASSFHPNEQFF	TGTGCCAGCAGTTTTCACCCCAATGAGCAGTTCTTC
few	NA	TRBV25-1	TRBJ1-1	CASRRGYTEAFF	TGTGCCAGCAGACGGGGGTACACTGAAGCTTTCTTT
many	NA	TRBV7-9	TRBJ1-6	CASSPRTEASSPLHF	TGTGCCAGCAGCCCCCGGACGGAGGCAAGTTCACCCCTCCACTTT
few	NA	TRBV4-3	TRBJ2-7	CASSQDRGGIYEQYF	TGCGCCAGCAGCCAAGATCGGGGCGGAATTTACGAGCAGTACTTC
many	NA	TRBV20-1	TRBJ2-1	CSARRPGQTYNEQFF	TGCAGTGCTAGGAGACCGGGACAAACTTACAATGAGCAGTTCTTC
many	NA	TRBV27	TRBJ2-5	CASSLGWAETQYF	TGTGCCAGCAGTTTGGGATGGGCGGAGACCCAGTACTTC
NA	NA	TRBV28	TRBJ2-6	CASSLPLGSLSGANVLTF	TGTGCCAGCAGTTTACCCCTCGGCAGCCTCTCTGGGGCCAACGTCCTGACTTTC
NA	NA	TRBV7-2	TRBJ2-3	CASSLEAGKTHTQYF	TGTGCCAGCAGCTTAGAGGCAGGGAAGACCCATACGCAGTATTTT
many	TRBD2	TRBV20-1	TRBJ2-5	CSAIKTSGGVETQYF	TGCAGTGCCATAAAGACTAGCGGGGGGGTAGAGACCCAGTACTTC
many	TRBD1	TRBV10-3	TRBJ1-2	CAIKDREVSYGYTF	TGTGCCATCAAAGACAGGGAGGTATCCTATGGCTACACCTTC
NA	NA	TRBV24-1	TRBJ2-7	CATSDPGQNTGELYF	TGTGCCACCAGTGACCCCGGACAAAACACCGGGGAGCTGTACTTC
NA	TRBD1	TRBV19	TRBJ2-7	CASSMRTGVSYEQYF	TGTGCCAGTAGTATGAGGACAGGGGTCTCCTACGAGCAGTACTTC
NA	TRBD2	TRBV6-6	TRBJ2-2	CASSYVPGGYTGELFF	TGTGCCAGCAGTTACGTTCCGGGGGGGTATACCGGGGAGCTGTTTTTT
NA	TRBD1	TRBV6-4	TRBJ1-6	CASSEGQGSSPLHF	TGTGCCAGCAGTGAGGGACAGGGGAGTTCACCCCTCCACTTT
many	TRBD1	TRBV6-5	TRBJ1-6	CASSYERTGSSPLHF	TGTGCCAGCAGTTACGAGAGGACAGGATCTTCACCCCTCCACTTT
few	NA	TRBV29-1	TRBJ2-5	CSGGAVQETQYF	TGCAGCGGGGGGGCCGTTCAAGAGACCCAGTACTTC
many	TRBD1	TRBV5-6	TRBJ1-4	CASSGTGGTNEKLFF	TGTGCCAGCAGCGGCACAGGGGGTACTAATGAAAAACTGTTTTTT